This T cell receptor beta chain was profiled in a study of cytomegalovirus exposure and HLA in healthy donors. Use of 60 Vbeta and 13 Jbeta primers characterized the PCR. Produced via immunoSEQ multiplex PCR; TCRdb's table is partial and in-frame only. The repertoire holds approximately 40,000 clones, with approximately 82% as singletons. This clone was picked up one time. The sample was PBMCs. The source is a woman aged 18-29 years in good health and CMV-seropositive.

The CDR3 loop is CASSQGSSLSYEQYF. The CDR3 DNA reads TGCGCCAGCAGCCAAGGGTCTAGCCTCTCCTACGAGCAGTACTTC. V and J are TRBV4-1 and TRBJ2-7; maybe TRBD2 (5 bases). V was cut by 1 base and J by 0 bases, with 10 bases left in between. Germline V gene lookup returns CDR1 MGHRA and CDR2 YSYEKL. This CDR3 comprises 15 residues.